This is a list of T cell receptor beta chains from one sample in a study of cytomegalovirus exposure and HLA in healthy donors. Assay: immunoSEQ multiplex PCR; the TCRdb copy retains only in-frame clones and omits some. The profile shows 100,000 to 150,000 clones, approximately 91% of them singletons. Material for sequencing was PBMCs. The receptor set was obtained from a woman between 18 and 30 years old in good health and CMV-seronegative. Each CDR3 is given with its conserved first and last residue. D genes are given only for firm matches. Expanded clones are given a class, and other clones once, few, many or no size at all.

.	TRBD1	TRBV27	TRBJ2-7	TGTGCCAGCAGCCTTACAGGGGGTAGTTACGAGCAGTACTTC	CASSLTGGSYEQYF
.	TRBD2	TRBV6-6	TRBJ2-3	TGTGCCAGCAGTCTCAGCGGGAGGGGGATAGATACGCAGTATTTT	CASSLSGRGIDTQYF
.	.	TRBV5-4	TRBJ2-1	TGTGCCAGCACACTTGGGCGCGCGAGCTCCTACAATGAGCAGTTCTTC	CASTLGRASSYNEQFF
.	TRBD1	TRBV19	TRBJ2-3	TGTGCCAGTAGCGCAACCGGGACAGGGGGGGATACGCAGTATTTT	CASSATGTGGDTQYF
once	.	TRBV4-1	TRBJ2-7	TGCGCCAGCAGCCAAGACCAGGGGCGACTCCCCTACGAGCAGTACTTC	CASSQDQGRLPYEQYF
.	.	TRBV7-8	TRBJ2-7	TGTGCCAGCAGCTCCATAGCCCGCGGCACCCTCGAGCAGTACTTC	CASSSIARGTLEQYF
few	TRBD1	TRBV29-1	TRBJ2-7	TGCAGCGTCCCTGGACAGGTTGAGTACGAGCAGTACTTC	CSVPGQVEYEQYF
few	.	TRBV27	TRBJ2-2	TGTGCCAGCAGTCTTTTCTCTTACACCGGGGAGCTGTTTTTT	CASSLFSYTGELFF
.	TRBD1	TRBV9	TRBJ2-2	TGTGCCAGCAGCGTAGGCGGGACAGGGTCGGACACCGGGGAGCTGTTTTTT	CASSVGGTGSDTGELFF
once	TRBD1	TRBV10-3	TRBJ1-1	TGTGCCATCAGTGCCGCCGGGACAGCTGAAGCTTTCTTT	CAISAAGTAEAFF
.	.	TRBV4-1	TRBJ2-7	TGCGCCAGCAGCCAAGTCGGGGGAGAAGGGTACGAGCAGTACTTC	CASSQVGGEGYEQYF
.	.	TRBV4-1	TRBJ2-1	TGCGCCAGCAGCCAAGGTCCAGACAATGAGCAGTTCTTC	CASSQGPDNEQFF
.	TRBD1	TRBV18	TRBJ1-1	TGTGCCAGCTCAACGACAGGGGGAGCCTTGGGGACTGAAGCTTTCTTT	CASSTTGGALGTEAFF
.	TRBD1	TRBV11-3	TRBJ1-2	TGTGCCAGCAGCTTAGAGATTACAGGGGAGCGGTATGGCTACACCTTC	CASSLEITGERYGYTF